This TCR beta chain was found in a study of blood T cells in healthy people across ages. Points from the study as a whole: In these data, TCR beta diversity tracked strongly with naive T cell percentage. Any changes in expanded clonotypes were possibly confounded, as donor CMV status remained unknown. Diversity was higher, and naive CD4+ cells more numerous, in long-lived donors than in aged donors.

A J-beta primer mix and a sample-barcoded 5' primer were used in a second PCR of roughly 7 to 12 cycles. TCRdb re-derived calls from the 5' RACE reads in MiXCR, one entry per CDR3 protein. The data hold 550,000 to 800,000 distinct CDR3 sequences, with 32% observed a single time. Germline V gene lookup returns CDR1 DFQATT and CDR2 SNEGSKA (reference sequence). V gave up 0 bases and J gave up 2 bases, with 13 bases separating them. CDR3 length equals 15 residues. As regards this clonotype: Its target is not known.

The genes are TRBV20-1 and TRBJ1-2; D might be TRBD1 (5 bases). The sequenced material came from blood. The sequence derives from a woman older than 75 in good health. CDR3 DNA: TGCAGTGCTAGAGATCAGGCAGGGCCCAACTATGGCTACACCTTC. Translation: CSARDQAGPNYGYTF.